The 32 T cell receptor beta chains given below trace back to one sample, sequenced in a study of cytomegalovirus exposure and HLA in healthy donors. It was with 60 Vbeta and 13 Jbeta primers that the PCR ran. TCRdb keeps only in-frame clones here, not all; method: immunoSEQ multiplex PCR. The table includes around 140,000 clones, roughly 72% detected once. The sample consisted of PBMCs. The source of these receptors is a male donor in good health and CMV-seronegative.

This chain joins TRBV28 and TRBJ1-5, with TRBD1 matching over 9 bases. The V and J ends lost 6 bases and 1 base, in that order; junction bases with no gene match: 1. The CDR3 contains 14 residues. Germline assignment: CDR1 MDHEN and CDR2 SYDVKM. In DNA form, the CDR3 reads TGTGCCAGCAGCGGACAGGGGAGCAATCAGCCCCAGCATTTT. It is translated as CASSGQGSNQPQHF.

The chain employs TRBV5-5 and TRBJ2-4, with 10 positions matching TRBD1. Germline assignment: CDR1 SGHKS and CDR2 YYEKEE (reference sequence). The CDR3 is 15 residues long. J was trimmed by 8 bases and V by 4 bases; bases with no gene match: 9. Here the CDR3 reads CASSLGTGVRDIQYF. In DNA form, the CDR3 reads TGTGCCAGCAGCCTCGGGACAGGGGTCCGGGACATTCAGTACTTC.

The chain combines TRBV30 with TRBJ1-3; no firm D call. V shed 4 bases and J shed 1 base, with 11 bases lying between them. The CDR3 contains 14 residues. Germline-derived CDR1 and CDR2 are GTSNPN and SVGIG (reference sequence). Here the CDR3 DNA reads TGTGCCTGGATTCCAACGGGGTCTGGAAACACCATATATTTT. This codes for CAWIPTGSGNTIYF.

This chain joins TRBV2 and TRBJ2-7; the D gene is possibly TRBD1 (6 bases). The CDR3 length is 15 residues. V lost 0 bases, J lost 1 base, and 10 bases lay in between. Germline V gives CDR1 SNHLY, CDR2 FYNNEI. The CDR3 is CASSEAGTPSYEQYF. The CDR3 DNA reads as TGTGCCAGCAGTGAAGCGGGGACACCTTCCTACGAGCAGTACTTC. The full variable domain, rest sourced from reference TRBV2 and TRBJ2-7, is EPEVTQTPSHQVTQMGQEVILRCVPISNHLYFYWYRQILGQKVEFLVSFYNNEISEKSEIFDDQFSVERPDGSNFTLKIRSTKLEDSAMYFCASSEAGTPSYEQYFGPGTRLTVT.

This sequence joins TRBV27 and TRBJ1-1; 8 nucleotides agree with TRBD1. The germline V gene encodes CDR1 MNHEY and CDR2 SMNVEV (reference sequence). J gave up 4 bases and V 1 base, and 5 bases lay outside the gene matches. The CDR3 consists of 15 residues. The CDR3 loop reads CASSLYLTGGTEAFF. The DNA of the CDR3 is TGTGCCAGCAGTTTATATCTAACAGGGGGCACTGAAGCTTTCTTT.

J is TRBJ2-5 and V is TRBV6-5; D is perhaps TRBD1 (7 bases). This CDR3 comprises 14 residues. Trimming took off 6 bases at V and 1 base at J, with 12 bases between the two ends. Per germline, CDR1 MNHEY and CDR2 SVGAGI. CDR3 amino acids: CASSQGGSQETQYF. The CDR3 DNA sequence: TGTGCCAGCAGCCAGGGGGGAAGCCAAGAGACCCAGTACTTC.

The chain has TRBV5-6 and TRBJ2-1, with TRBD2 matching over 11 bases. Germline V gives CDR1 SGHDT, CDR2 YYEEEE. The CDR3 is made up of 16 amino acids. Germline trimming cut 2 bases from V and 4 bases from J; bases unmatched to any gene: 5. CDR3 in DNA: TGTGCCAGCAGCTTTATAGCGGGGGGGCATTACAATGAGCAGTTCTTC. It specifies CASSFIAGGHYNEQFF.

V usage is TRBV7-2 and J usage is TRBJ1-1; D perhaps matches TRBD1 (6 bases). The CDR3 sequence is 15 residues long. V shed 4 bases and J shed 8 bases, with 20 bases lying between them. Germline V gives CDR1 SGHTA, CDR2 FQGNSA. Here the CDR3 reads CASSSLGGGRGEAFF. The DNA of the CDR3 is TGTGCCAGCAGCTCCCTAGGGGGGGGTAGGGGGGAAGCTTTCTTT.

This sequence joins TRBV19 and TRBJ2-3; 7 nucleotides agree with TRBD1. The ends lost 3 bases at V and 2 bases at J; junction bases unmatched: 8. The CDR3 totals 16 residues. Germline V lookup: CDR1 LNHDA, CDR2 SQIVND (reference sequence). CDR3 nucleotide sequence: TGTGCCAGTAGTATTCGGGACAGCCAAGTCACAGATACGCAGTATTTT. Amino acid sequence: CASSIRDSQVTDTQYF. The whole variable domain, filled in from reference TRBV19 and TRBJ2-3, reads DGGITQSPKYLFRKEGQNVTLSCEQNLNHDAMYWYRQDPGQGLRLIYYSQIVNDFQKGDIAEGYSVSREKKESFPLTVTSAQKNPTAFYLCASSIRDSQVTDTQYFGPGTRLTVL.

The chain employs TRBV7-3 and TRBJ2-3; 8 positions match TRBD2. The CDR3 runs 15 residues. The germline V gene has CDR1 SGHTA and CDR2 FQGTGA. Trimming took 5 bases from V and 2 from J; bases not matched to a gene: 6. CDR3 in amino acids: CASSPLAGTTDTQYF. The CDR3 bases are TGTGCCAGCAGCCCCTTAGCGGGAACCACAGATACGCAGTATTTT.

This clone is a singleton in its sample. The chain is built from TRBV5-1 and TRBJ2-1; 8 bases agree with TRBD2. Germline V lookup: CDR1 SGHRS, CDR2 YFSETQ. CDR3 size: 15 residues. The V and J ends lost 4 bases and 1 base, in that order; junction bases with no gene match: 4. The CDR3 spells CASSEAGGSYNEQFF. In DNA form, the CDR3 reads TGCGCCAGCAGCGAGGCGGGGGGATCCTACAATGAGCAGTTCTTC.

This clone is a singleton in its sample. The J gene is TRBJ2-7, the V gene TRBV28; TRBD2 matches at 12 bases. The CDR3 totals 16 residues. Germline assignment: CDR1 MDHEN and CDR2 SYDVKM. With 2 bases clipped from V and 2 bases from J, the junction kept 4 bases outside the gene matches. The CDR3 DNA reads TGTGCCAGCAGTTTACATTGGACTAGCGGGACCTACGAGCAGTACTTC. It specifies CASSLHWTSGTYEQYF.

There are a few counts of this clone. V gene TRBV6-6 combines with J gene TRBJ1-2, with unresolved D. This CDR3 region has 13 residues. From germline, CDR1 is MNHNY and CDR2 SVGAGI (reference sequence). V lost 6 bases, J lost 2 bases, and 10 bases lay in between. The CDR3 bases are TGTGCCAGCAGACTCGACACGAACTATGGCTACACCTTC. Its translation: CASRLDTNYGYTF.

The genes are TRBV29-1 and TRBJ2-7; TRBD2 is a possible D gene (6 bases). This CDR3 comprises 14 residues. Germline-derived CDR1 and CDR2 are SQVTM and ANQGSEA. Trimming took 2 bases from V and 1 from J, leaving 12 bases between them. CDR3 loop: CSVETEDYSYEQYF. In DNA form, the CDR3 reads TGCAGCGTTGAAACTGAGGACTATTCCTACGAGCAGTACTTC.

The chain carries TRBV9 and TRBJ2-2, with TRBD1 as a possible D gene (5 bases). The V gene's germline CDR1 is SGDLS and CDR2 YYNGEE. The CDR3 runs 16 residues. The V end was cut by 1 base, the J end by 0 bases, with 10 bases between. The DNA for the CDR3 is TGTGCCAGCAGCGTATCCCGGACAACGAACACCGGGGAGCTGTTTTTT. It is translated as CASSVSRTTNTGELFF.

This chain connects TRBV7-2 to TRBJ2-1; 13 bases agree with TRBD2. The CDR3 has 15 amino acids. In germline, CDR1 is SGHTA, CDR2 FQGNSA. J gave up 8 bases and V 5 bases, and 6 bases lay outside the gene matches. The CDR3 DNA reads TGTGCCAGCAGCCGGACTAGCGGGAGTGTGGATGAGCAGTTCTTC. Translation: CASSRTSGSVDEQFF. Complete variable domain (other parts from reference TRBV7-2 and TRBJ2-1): GAGVSQSPSNKVTEKGKDVELRCDPISGHTALYWYRQSLGQGLEFLIYFQGNSAPDKSGLPSDRFSAERTGGSVSTLTIQRTQQEDSAVYLCASSRTSGSVDEQFFGPGTRLTVL.

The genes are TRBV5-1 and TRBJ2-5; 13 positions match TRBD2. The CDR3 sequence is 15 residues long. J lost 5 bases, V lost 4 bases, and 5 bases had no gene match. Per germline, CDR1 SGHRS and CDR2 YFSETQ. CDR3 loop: CASSTGLAGSETQYF. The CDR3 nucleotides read TGCGCCAGCAGCACGGGACTAGCGGGATCTGAGACCCAGTACTTC.

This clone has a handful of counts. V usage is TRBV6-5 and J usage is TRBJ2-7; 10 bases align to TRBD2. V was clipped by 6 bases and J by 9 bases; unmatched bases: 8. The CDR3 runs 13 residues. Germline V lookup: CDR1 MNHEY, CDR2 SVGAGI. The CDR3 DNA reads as TGTGCCAGCAGGCGGACTAGCGGTACGGGGCAGTACTTC. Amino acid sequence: CASRRTSGTGQYF.

The CDR3: CASRGTSGTSNEQFF. Written as DNA, the CDR3 is TGTGCCAGCAGAGGGACTAGCGGGACCTCCAATGAGCAGTTCTTC. J is TRBJ2-1 and V is TRBV25-1; TRBD2 aligns across 13 bases. Germline assignment: CDR1 MGHDK and CDR2 SYGVNS. CDR3 length: 15 amino acids. The trim removed 6 bases at V and 6 bases at J, leaving 5 bases unmatched. The full variable domain, rest sourced from reference TRBV25-1 and TRBJ2-1, is EADIYQTPRYLVIGTGKKITLECSQTMGHDKMYWYQQDPGMELHLIHYSYGVNSTEKGDLSSESTVSRIRTEHFPLTLESARPSHTSQYLCASRGTSGTSNEQFFGPGTRLTVL.

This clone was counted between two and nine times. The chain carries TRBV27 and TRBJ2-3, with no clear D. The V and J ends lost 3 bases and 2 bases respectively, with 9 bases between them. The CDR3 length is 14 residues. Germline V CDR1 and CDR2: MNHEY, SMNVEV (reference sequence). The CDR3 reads CASSFGRITDTQYF. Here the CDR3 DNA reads TGTGCCAGCAGTTTCGGCAGGATCACAGATACGCAGTATTTT.

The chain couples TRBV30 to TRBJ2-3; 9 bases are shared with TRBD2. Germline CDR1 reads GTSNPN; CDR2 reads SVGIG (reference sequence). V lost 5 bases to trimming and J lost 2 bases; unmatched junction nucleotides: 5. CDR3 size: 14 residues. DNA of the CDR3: TGTGCCTGGGGGGTAGCGGGAGCCACAGATACGCAGTATTTT. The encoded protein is CAWGVAGATDTQYF.

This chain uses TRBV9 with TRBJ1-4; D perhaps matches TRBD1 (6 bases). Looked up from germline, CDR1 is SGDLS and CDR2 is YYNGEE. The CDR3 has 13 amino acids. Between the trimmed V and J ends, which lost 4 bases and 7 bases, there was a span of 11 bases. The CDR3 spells CASSNPDSEKLFF. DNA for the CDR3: TGTGCCAGCAGCAACCCGGACAGTGAAAAACTGTTTTTT.

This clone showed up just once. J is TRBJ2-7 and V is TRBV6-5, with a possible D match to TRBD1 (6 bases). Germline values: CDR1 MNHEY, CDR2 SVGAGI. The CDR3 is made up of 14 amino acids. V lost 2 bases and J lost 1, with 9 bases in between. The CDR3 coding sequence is TGTGCCAGCAGTTACAACAGGGATTCCTACGAGCAGTACTTC. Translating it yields CASSYNRDSYEQYF.

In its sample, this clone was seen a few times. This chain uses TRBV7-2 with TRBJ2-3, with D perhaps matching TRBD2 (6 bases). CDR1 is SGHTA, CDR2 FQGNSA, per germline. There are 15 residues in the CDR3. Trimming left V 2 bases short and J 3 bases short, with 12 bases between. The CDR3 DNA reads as TGTGCCAGCAGCTTATTGGCGGGGTGGACAGATACGCAGTATTTT. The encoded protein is CASSLLAGWTDTQYF.

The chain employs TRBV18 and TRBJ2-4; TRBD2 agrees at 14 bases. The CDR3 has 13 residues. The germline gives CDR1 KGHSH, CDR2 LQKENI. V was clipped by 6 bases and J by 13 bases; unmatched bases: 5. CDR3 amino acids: CASSPGLAGEQYF. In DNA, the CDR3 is TGTGCCAGCTCGCCGGGACTAGCGGGGGAGCAGTACTTC.

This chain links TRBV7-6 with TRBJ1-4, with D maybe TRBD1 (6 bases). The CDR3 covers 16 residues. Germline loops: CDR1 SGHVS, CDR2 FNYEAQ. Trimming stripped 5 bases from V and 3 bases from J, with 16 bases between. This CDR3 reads CASSNQQGTPNEKLFF. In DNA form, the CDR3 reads TGTGCCAGCAGCAACCAACAGGGTACGCCTAATGAAAAACTGTTTTTT.

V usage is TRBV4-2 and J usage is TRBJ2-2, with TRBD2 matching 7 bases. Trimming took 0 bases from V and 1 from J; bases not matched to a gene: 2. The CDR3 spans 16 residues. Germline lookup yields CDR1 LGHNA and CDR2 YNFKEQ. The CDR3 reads CASSQEGGRNTGELFF. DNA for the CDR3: TGTGCCAGCAGCCAAGAAGGCGGGAGGAACACCGGGGAGCTGTTTTTT.

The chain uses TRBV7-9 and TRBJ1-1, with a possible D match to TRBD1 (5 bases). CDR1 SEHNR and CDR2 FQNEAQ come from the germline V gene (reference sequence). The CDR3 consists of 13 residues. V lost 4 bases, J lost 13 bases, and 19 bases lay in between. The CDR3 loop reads CASSSTGDPAGFF. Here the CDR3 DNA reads TGTGCCAGCAGCTCGACGGGGGATCCCGCAGGTTTCTTT. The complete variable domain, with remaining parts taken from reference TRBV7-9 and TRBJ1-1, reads DTGVSQNPRHKITKRGQNVTFRCDPISEHNRLYWYRQTLGQGPEFLTYFQNEAQLEKSRLLSDRFSAERPKGSFSTLEIQRTEQGDSAMYLCASSSTGDPAGFFGQGTRLTVV.

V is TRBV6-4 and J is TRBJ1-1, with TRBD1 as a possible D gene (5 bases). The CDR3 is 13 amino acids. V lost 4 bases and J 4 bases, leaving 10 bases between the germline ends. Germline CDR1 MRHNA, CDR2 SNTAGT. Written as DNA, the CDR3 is TGTGCCAGCAGTGCCTCGGGGGGCACTGAAGCTTTCTTT. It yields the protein CASSASGGTEAFF.

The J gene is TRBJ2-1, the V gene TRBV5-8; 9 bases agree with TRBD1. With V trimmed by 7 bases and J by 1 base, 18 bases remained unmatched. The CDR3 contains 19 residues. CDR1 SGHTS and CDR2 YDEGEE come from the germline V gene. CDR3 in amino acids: CASSYLRGPGQGSYNEQFF. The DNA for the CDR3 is TGTGCCAGCTCCTACCTCCGTGGGCCGGGACAGGGATCCTACAATGAGCAGTTCTTC.

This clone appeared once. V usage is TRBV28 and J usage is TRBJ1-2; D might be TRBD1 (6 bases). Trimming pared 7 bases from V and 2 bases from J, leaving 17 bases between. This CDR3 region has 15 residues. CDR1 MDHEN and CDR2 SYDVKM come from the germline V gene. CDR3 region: CASTTMRGANYGYTF. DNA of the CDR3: TGTGCCAGCACGACGATGCGGGGGGCCAACTATGGCTACACCTTC.

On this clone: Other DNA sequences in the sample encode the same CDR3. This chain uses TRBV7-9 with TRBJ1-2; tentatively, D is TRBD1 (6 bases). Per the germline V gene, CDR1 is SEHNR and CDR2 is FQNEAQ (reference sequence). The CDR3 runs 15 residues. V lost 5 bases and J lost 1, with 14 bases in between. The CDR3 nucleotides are TGTGCCAGCAGCCCACGGGACACTCTTAACTATGGCTACACCTTC. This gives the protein CASSPRDTLNYGYTF.